This passage covers 8 T cell receptor beta chains from one sample sequenced in a study of metastatic and nonmetastatic thyroid tumors. Thyroid surgery was preceded by no treatment in any patient. TCRdb re-analyzed the PCR reads using MiXCR. This sample has about 27,000 clones, with roughly 20% found just once. The sample was blood. The source of these receptors is a male donor with papillary thyroid cancer or a benign thyroid nodule (not recorded which). Some clones in this sample may be carry-over from other donors' samples.

This clone was detected ten times or more. V usage is TRBV11-2 and J usage is TRBJ2-3; D is undetermined. The V end was cut by 4 bases, the J end by 2 bases, with 4 bases between. CDR1 and CDR2 from the germline V gene are SGHAT and FQNNGV. CDR3 length: 12 residues. The DNA of the CDR3 is TGTGCCAGCAGCTACGCCACAGATACGCAGTATTTT. Protein sequence: CASSYATDTQYF.

This clone was counted a few times. Sequence at one end of the junction differs from germline and may be a read error. This rearrangement joins TRBV28 to TRBJ1-1; D not certain. Germline V CDR1 and CDR2: MDHEN, SYDVKM. This CDR3 spans 16 amino acids. The DNA for the CDR3 is TGTGCCAGCAGCCTCCGAGGACTGACTATGAACACTGAAGCTGTCTTT. As protein: CASSLRGLTMNTEAVF.

The chain recombines TRBV5-4 with TRBJ1-1; unclear D gene. The CDR3 has 15 residues. Germline values: CDR1 SGHNT, CDR2 YYREEE (reference sequence). Trimming shortened V by 4 bases and J by 3 bases, and 16 bases separated the two germline ends. CDR3 nucleotides: TGTGCCAGCAGCCAATTTGACAAGATGGACACTGAAGCTTTCTTT. Its translation: CASSQFDKMDTEAFF. The whole variable domain, remainder taken from reference TRBV5-4 and TRBJ1-1, is ETGVTQSPTHLIKTRGQQVTLRCSSQSGHNTVSWYQQALGQGPQFIFQYYREEENGRGNFPPRFSGLQFPNYSSELNVNALELDDSALYLCASSQFDKMDTEAFFGQGTRLTVV.

Comment on this clone: Germline is not matched at one junction end, which may reflect a read error. At the DNA level, this CDR3 is encoded by other sequences in the same sample as well. The genes are TRBV19 and TRBJ1-3; D gene uncertain. This CDR3 region has 14 residues. Germline V gene data show CDR1 as LNHDA and CDR2 as SQIVND (reference sequence). The CDR3 region has the DNA TGTGCCAGTAGTATGGCCCTGTCTGGAAACACCATTTATTTT. It codes for CASSMALSGNTIYF. The full variable domain, rest sourced from reference TRBV19 and TRBJ1-3, is DGGITQSPKYLFRKEGQNVTLSCEQNLNHDAMYWYRQDPGQGLRLIYYSQIVNDFQKGDIAEGYSVSREKKESFPLTVTSAQKNPTAFYLCASSMALSGNTIYFGEGSWLTVV.

This clone was detected many times. This rearrangement joins TRBV28 to TRBJ2-1; D is possibly TRBD1 (6 bases). The CDR3 loop spans 17 amino acids. Germline V lookup: CDR1 MDHEN, CDR2 SYDVKM. V gave up 2 bases and J gave up 8 bases, with 22 bases separating them. The CDR3 DNA follows: TGTGCCAGCAGTTTAGTATACGGGCAGGGGAAACGTTATGAGCAGTTCTTC. Translating gives CASSLVYGQGKRYEQFF.

At least ten counts were recorded for this clone. The chain recombines TRBV4-1 with TRBJ2-2; D is uncertain. The V end lost 4 bases, the J end lost 2 bases, and 17 bases lay between the germline ends. Germline CDR1 and CDR2: MGHRA and YSYEKL. The CDR3 runs to 17 residues. The CDR3 sequence is CASSPGMLGFNTGELFF. CDR3 nucleotide sequence: TGCGCCAGCAGCCCGGGTATGCTAGGATTCAACACCGGGGAGCTGTTTTTT.

This clone showed up many times. The J gene is TRBJ1-2, the V gene TRBV27, with TRBD1 as a possible D gene (6 bases). This CDR3 is 14 amino acids long. The V gene's germline CDR1 is MNHEY and CDR2 SMNVEV (reference sequence). The ends were cut back, 6 bases at V and 3 bases at J, with 14 bases in the middle. The CDR3 nucleotides are TGTGCCAGCAGAGGCCCGGGGGCACACTATGGCTACACCTTC. Translated, it gives CASRGPGAHYGYTF.

This clone was seen ten or more times. CDR3 sequence reads: CASSQEAGQETGELFF. CDR3 sequence (DNA): TGCGCCAGCAGCCAAGAGGCAGGGCAGGAGACCGGGGAGCTGTTTTTT. The V call is TRBV4-1, the J call TRBJ2-2; TRBD1 is a possible D gene (5 bases). The CDR3 covers 16 residues. Trimming left V 0 bases short and J 5 bases short, with 13 bases between. Germline V gene lookup returns CDR1 MGHRA and CDR2 YSYEKL.